The 8 T cell receptor beta chains below all came from one sample that was sequenced in a study of shared clonotypes between healthy human individuals. TCRdb's copy holds only in-frame clones and misses some; the assay was immunoSEQ multiplex PCR. This sample carries about 2 million clones, approximately 95% of them seen once, and the ten largest clones take about 1.1%. It was CD45RO-negative cells, positively selected for CCR7, that made up naive CD8 cells, with terminally differentiated effector memory CD45RA+ cells excluded. The sequenced material came from naive CD8+ T cells sorted from blood. These receptors were collected from a young man in good health.

Comment on this clone: Within the sample, other DNA sequences also encode this same CDR3. V is TRBV7-9 and J is TRBJ2-3; D perhaps matches TRBD2 (5 bases). The V gene lost 5 bases and the J gene lost 6 bases, with 9 bases spanning the gap. The length of the CDR3 is 12 residues. The germline V gene has CDR1 SEHNR and CDR2 FQNEAQ (reference sequence). The CDR3 DNA sequence: TGTGCCAGCAGCCCTGGCGGGGATACGCAGTATTTT. Translation: CASSPGGDTQYF.

This clone appeared once. The genes are TRBV5-1 and TRBJ2-7; the D is unclear. CDR1 is SGHRS, CDR2 YFSETQ, per germline. The ends were cut back, 0 bases at V and 6 bases at J, with 10 bases in the middle. This CDR3 has 13 amino acids. As DNA, the CDR3 is TGCGCCAGCAGCTTGGCTACCGGCCCCGAGCAGTACTTC. It encodes CASSLATGPEQYF.

This chain links TRBV6-5 with TRBJ2-1; D is perhaps TRBD1 or TRBD2 (5 bases each). Germline CDR1 and CDR2: MNHEY and SVGAGI. The CDR3 has 13 amino acids. Trimming took off 4 bases at V and 9 bases at J, with 13 bases between the two ends. The CDR3, as DNA: TGTGCCAGCAGTTTACTTTGGGACGTTGAGCAGTTCTTC. Encoded protein: CASSLLWDVEQFF.

The chain employs TRBV27 and TRBJ2-7, with TRBD1 matching over 7 bases. With 3 bases clipped from V and 4 bases from J, the junction kept 12 bases outside the gene matches. The CDR3 sequence is 16 residues long. Germline CDR1 is MNHEY and CDR2 is SMNVEV (reference sequence). The CDR3 DNA follows: TGTGCCAGCAGTTTCTTGACAGGGCGACAGAAGTACGAGCAGTACTTC. It encodes CASSFLTGRQKYEQYF.

This chain joins TRBV4-1 and TRBJ2-7; D could derive from TRBD1 or TRBD2 (5 bases each). Germline V gene lookup returns CDR1 MGHRA and CDR2 YSYEKL. This CDR3 comprises 13 residues. V shed 4 bases and J shed 5 bases, with 12 bases lying between them. This CDR3 is CASSPPGPDEQYF. The CDR3, as DNA: TGCGCCAGCAGCCCCCCGGGGCCGGACGAGCAGTACTTC.

This sequence joins TRBV29-1 and TRBJ1-3; possibly TRBD1 for D (5 bases). Germline V gene lookup returns CDR1 SQVTM and CDR2 ANQGSEA. This CDR3 comprises 16 residues. V shed 1 base and J shed 0 bases, with 13 bases lying between them. CDR3 loop: CSVEGKGLPSGNTIYF. Here the CDR3 DNA reads TGCAGCGTTGAAGGAAAGGGGCTGCCCTCTGGAAACACCATATATTTT.

This chain joins TRBV4-3 and TRBJ2-7; D perhaps matches TRBD2 (6 bases). The germline V gene encodes CDR1 LGHNA and CDR2 YSLEER. CDR3 length: 16 amino acids. V was cut by 1 base and J by 6 bases, with 19 bases left in between. This CDR3 reads CASSQVFGGGRSEQYF. The CDR3 DNA reads as TGCGCCAGCAGCCAAGTATTCGGGGGTGGCAGAAGCGAGCAGTACTTC.

The chain combines TRBV11-2 with TRBJ1-4, with 8 bases matching TRBD1. The V gene end was trimmed by 6 bases and the J gene end by 6 bases; junction bases not matched to a gene: 3. The CDR3 is 13 residues long. The germline CDR1 and CDR2 sequences are SGHAT and FQNNGV. CDR3 amino acids: CASSPTGDEKLFF. The CDR3 DNA reads TGTGCCAGCAGTCCGACAGGGGATGAAAAACTGTTTTTT.